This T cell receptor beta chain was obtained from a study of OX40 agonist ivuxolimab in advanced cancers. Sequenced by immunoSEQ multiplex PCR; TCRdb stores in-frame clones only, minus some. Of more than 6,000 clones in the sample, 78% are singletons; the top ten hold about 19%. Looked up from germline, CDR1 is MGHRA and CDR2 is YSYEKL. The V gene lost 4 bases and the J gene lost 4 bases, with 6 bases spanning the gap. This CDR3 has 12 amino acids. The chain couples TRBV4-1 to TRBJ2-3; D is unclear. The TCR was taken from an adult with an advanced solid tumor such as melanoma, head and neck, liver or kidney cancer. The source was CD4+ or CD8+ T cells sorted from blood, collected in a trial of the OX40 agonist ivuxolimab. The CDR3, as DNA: TGCGCCAGCAGCCCCCAGTCAGATACGCAGTATTTT. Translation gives CASSPQSDTQYF.